This T cell receptor (beta chain) originates from a study of shared clonotypes between healthy human individuals. Study context: Donor ages ranged 18 to 49 years: a couple of women, a few men.

The CDR3 is made up of 14 amino acids. Germline assignment: CDR1 PRHDT and CDR2 FYEKMQ (reference sequence). The junction had 5 bases not matched to a gene; V was cut back by 4 bases and J by 2 bases. Turning to this clone: The antigen is not known.

Study-level points and caveats: Generation probabilities were higher for clonotypes shared across all four sorted-subset donors than for unshared ones. Donors were few, which limited the genetic and exposure-history diversity represented.

Genomic DNA per cell subset filled all wells of several immunoSEQ plates. Only in-frame clones appear in the TCRdb table, and some are missing; sequencing was by immunoSEQ multiplex PCR. Altogether roughly 2.2 million clones are present, 80% to 95% being singletons, with the ten largest covering about 0.39%. What was sequenced was naive CD4+ T cells from PBMCs. The sample's subset: CD45RA+ positively selected. The chain carries TRBV13 and TRBJ2-7, with 7 bases identical to TRBD1. This sequence originates from a man aged 18 to 30 in good health. Some clones in this sample may be carry-over from other donors' samples. The CDR3 loop is CASSSRQGPYEQYF. CDR3 DNA sequence: TGTGCCAGCAGCTCACGACAGGGCCCCTACGAGCAGTACTTC.